Shown below are 18 T cell receptor beta chains from a single sample sequenced in a study of T cells expressing NK-cell markers. TCRdb reprocessed the 5' RACE reads; each CDR3 protein has one entry and no DNA is given. Its table lists fewer than 400,000 distinct CDR3 sequences. Specimen: blood T cells: a sorted CD56 or NKG2C T cell subset, CD4+ or CD8+ T cells, or bulk PBMC T cells (not recorded which). Receptors were obtained from a man aged 18-75 years in good health.

The chain recombines TRBV2 with TRBJ2-6; the TCRdb call, TRBD1, lacks DNA for checking. Germline V gene sequence: CDR1 SNHLY, CDR2 FYNNEI. The CDR3 is 17 residues long. CDR3 residues: CASSADRAGSGANVLTF.

The chain couples TRBV14 to TRBJ2-4. This CDR3 is built from 12 residues. The germline gives CDR1 SGHDN, CDR2 FVKESK. The CDR3 is CASSQRTNIQYF.

This CDR3 reads CASYQSGPDRNNEQFF. The chain links TRBV10-1 to TRBJ2-1; lacking DNA, the TRBD1 call made by TCRdb goes unchecked. The CDR3 length is 16 residues. CDR1 is WNHNN, CDR2 SYGVQD, per germline (reference sequence).

The chain combines TRBV12-3 or TRBV12-4 with TRBJ2-4. The length of the CDR3 is 14 residues. This CDR3 reads CASSLSLAKNIQYF.

The chain employs TRBV20-1 and TRBJ2-7; as DNA is missing, the TRBD1 call by TCRdb cannot be tested. The CDR3 runs 16 residues. In germline, CDR1 is DFQATT, CDR2 SNEGSKA (reference sequence). The CDR3 sequence is CSATRTPGQSPYEQYF.

CDR3 amino acids: CASSGLQGREKLFF. The V call is TRBV2, the J call TRBJ1-4; without DNA, the TCRdb call of TRBD1 cannot be checked. Germline V CDR1 and CDR2: SNHLY, FYNNEI. This CDR3 has 14 residues.

The rearrangement links TRBV12-5 to TRBJ2-5; TCRdb selects TRBD2, and the lack of DNA leaves this call unchecked. CDR1 is LGHNT, CDR2 FRNRAP, per germline. This CDR3 has 18 residues. The CDR3 loop reads CASGLVMLAGGSQETQYF.

This sequence joins TRBV4-2 and TRBJ2-6; absent DNA, TCRdb's TRBD1 call cannot be checked. CDR1 is LGHNA and CDR2 is YNFKEQ in the germline V gene. The CDR3 extends over 17 amino acids. CDR3 sequence reads: CASSTGTGVTGANVLTF.

This sequence joins TRBV6-1 and TRBJ2-5; the D call of TRBD1 rests on TCRdb alone, since no DNA is present to check it. CDR3 length: 14 residues. The germline gives CDR1 MNHNS, CDR2 SASEGT. CDR3: CASSAQGAWETQYF.

The chain combines TRBV24-1 with TRBJ2-1; as DNA is missing, the TRBD1 call by TCRdb cannot be tested. The CDR3 runs to 15 residues. Germline CDR1 and CDR2: KGHDR and SFDVKD. The CDR3 protein is CATSDLSGDYNEQFF.

The chain carries TRBV5-1 and TRBJ2-3; TCRdb's D gene call, TRBD2, goes unchecked for lack of DNA. Germline-derived CDR1 and CDR2 are SGHRS and YFSETQ. The CDR3 has 16 residues. Here the CDR3 reads CASSLAVAERTDTQYF.

The chain recombines TRBV6-5 with TRBJ2-2. The CDR3 has 15 residues. Germline CDR1 and CDR2: MNHEY and SVGAGI. The CDR3 protein is CASSYPTENTGELFF.

The V call is TRBV5-1, the J call TRBJ2-7; TCRdb indicates TRBD1, and absent DNA this call remains unverified. CDR1 and CDR2 (germline): SGHRS, YFSETQ. The length of the CDR3 is 16 residues. CDR3 in amino acids: CASSLALDKYSYEQYF.

The rearrangement uses TRBV6-1 and TRBJ1-1; TCRdb's D gene call, TRBD1, goes unchecked for lack of DNA. This CDR3 is built from 14 residues. Germline V gene lookup returns CDR1 MNHNS and CDR2 SASEGT. The CDR3 sequence: CASTAARVGTEAFF.

The V and J genes are TRBV7-9 and TRBJ2-5; TCRdb outputs TRBD2, but without DNA this stays unchecked. The germline V gene encodes CDR1 SEHNR and CDR2 FQNEAQ (reference sequence). The CDR3 has 16 residues. Here the CDR3 reads CASSDTGTSGGKTQYF.

The chain combines TRBV5-1 with TRBJ2-3; the D call of TRBD2 rests on TCRdb alone, since no DNA is present to check it. Germline V gene sequence: CDR1 SGHRS, CDR2 YFSETQ. CDR3 length: 17 residues. The CDR3 is CASSPPAASGLTDTQYF.

This CDR3 reads CAISESDGDQPQHF. The chain carries TRBV10-3 and TRBJ1-5. The CDR3 sequence is 14 residues long. CDR1 ENHRY and CDR2 SYGVKD come from the germline V gene.

The chain couples TRBV29-1 to TRBJ2-3; TCRdb designates TRBD1, a call that cannot be tested without DNA. This CDR3 contains 13 residues. Germline V lookup: CDR1 SQVTM, CDR2 ANQGSEA. This chain's CDR3 is CSVKPGWADTQYF.